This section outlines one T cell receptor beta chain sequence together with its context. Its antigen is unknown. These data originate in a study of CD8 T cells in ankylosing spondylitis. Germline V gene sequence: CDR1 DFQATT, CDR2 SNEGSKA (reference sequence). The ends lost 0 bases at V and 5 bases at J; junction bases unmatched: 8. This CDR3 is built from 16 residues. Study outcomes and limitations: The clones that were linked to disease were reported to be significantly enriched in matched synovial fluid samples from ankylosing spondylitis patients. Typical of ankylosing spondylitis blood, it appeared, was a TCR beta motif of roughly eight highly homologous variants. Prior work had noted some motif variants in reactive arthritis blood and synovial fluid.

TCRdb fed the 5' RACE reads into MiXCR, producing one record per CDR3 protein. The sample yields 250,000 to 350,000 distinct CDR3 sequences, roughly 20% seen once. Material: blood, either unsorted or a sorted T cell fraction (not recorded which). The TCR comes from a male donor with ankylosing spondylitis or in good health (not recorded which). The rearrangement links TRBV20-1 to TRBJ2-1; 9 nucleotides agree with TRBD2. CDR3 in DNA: TGCAGTGCTAGAGATGGTAGCGGGAGTTATGACAATGAGCAGTTCTTC. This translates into CSARDGSGSYDNEQFF.